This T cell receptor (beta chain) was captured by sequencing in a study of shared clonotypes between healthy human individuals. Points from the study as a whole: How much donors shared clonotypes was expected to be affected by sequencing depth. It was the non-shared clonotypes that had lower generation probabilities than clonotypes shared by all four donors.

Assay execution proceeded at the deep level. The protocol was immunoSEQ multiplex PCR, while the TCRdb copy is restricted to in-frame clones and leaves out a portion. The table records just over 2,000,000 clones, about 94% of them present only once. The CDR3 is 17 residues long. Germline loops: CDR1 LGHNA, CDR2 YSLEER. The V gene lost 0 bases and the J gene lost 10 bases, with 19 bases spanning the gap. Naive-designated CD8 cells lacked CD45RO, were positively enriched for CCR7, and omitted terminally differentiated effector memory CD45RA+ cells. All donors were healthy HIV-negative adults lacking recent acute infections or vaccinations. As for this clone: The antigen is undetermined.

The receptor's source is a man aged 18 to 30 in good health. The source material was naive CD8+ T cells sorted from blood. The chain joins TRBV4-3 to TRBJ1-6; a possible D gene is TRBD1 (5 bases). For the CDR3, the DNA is TGCGCCAGCAGCCAAGACGTTTCCGGAGGACGGGACTCACCCCTCCACTTT. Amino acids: CASSQDVSGGRDSPLHF.